This entry concerns a single T cell receptor (beta chain). PCR used 60 Vbeta primers and 13 Jbeta primers. The data were produced by immunoSEQ multiplex PCR, yet TCRdb's version contains in-frame clones alone and is incomplete. This sample carries 190,000 or so clones, 80% of them seen once, and the ten largest clones take under 0.75%. This record comes from a study of cytomegalovirus exposure and HLA in healthy donors. Trimming removed 8 bases at V and 2 bases at J, with 10 bases between. Germline V gives CDR1 ENHRY, CDR2 SYGVKD. The length of the CDR3 is 12 residues. Material: PBMCs. This chain connects TRBV10-3 to TRBJ2-7; D is uncertain. The receptor was derived from a boy between 10 and 17 years old in good health and CMV-seronegative. This CDR3 reads CAIRTLTYEQYF. CDR3 nucleotide sequence: TGTGCCATCCGAACTCTTACCTACGAGCAGTACTTC.